This is a list of T cell receptor beta chains from one sample in a study of CD8 T cells in Susac syndrome. TCRdb fed the immunoSEQ multiplex PCR reads into MiXCR, producing one record per CDR3 protein. The profile shows under 80,000 distinct CDR3 sequences, about 92% of them singletons. Sequenced: CD4+ T cells from PBMCs. The receptors stem from a human donor with Susac syndrome. CDR3s leave out the opening cysteine and the closing phenylalanine or tryptophan. The D gene is left open where the match is weak. The listing skips clone size in some rows; elsewhere it reads once, few, many or a size class.

abundance	d_gene	v_gene	j_gene	len	CDR3aa
NA	NA	TRBV6-5	TRBJ1-5	8	ASGNQPQH
NA	NA	TRBV18	TRBJ2-7	10	ASSSGAYEQY
NA	NA	TRBV7-2	TRBJ2-5	10	ASSWPQETQY
NA	NA	TRBV18	TRBJ2-7	11	ASSPPNQGEQY
NA	NA	TRBV7-2	TRBJ1-3	13	ASSPPGSAGNTIY
NA	NA	TRBV11-1	TRBJ1-2	13	ASSPNNGPNYGYT
NA	TRBD1	TRBV7-2	TRBJ1-5	13	ASSWGTGGYQPQH
NA	TRBD2	TRBV18	TRBJ2-3	14	ASSPGLAGARDTQY
NA	NA	TRBV5-1	TRBJ1-2	12	ASSLVPGGYGYT
NA	NA	TRBV2	TRBJ1-2	8	ASRPRGYT
NA	NA	TRBV25-1	TRBJ2-1	10	ASGQRYNEQF
NA	NA	TRBV25-1	TRBJ2-2	13	ASSERDSLGGELF
NA	TRBD1	TRBV5-1	TRBJ2-3	13	ASSFRQGAEDTQY
NA	TRBD2	TRBV7-9	TRBJ2-5	15	ASSLGTTGTSFETQY
NA	TRBD1	TRBV20-1	TRBJ2-1	14	SARDLRQGEINEQF
NA	NA	TRBV12-3/TRBV12-4	TRBJ2-5	11	ASSRGKGETQY
few	NA	TRBV5-1	TRBJ1-4	14	ASSPQGRATNEKLF
NA	NA	TRBV14	TRBJ2-5	13	ASSQVIGLRETQY
NA	NA	TRBV5-1	TRBJ1-5	12	ASSLEGGNQPQH
NA	NA	TRBV19	TRBJ2-5	11	ASSWTYQETQY
NA	NA	TRBV5-4	TRBJ2-3	13	ASSAYETGTDTQY
NA	TRBD2	TRBV5-1	TRBJ2-3	13	ASSLPSGLSDTQY
NA	TRBD1	TRBV29-1	TRBJ1-2	12	SVESEGALYGYT
NA	NA	TRBV19	TRBJ2-7	13	ASSHTGIRSYEQY
NA	NA	TRBV6-2/TRBV6-3	TRBJ2-1	11	ASSGRGDGEQF
NA	NA	TRBV28	TRBJ1-2	9	ASSYNYGYT
NA	NA	TRBV5-1	TRBJ1-2	16	ASSNFNGAMPTNYGYT
NA	NA	TRBV28	TRBJ2-1	13	ASSLFTGSYNEQF
NA	TRBD2	TRBV7-9	TRBJ2-5	14	ASSSGSGGYQETQY
NA	NA	TRBV12-5	TRBJ1-2	10	ASALWGYGYT
NA	NA	TRBV20-1	TRBJ2-7	12	SSAGERRPYEQY
NA	NA	TRBV18	TRBJ2-7	12	ASSPGSGSHEQY
NA	NA	TRBV7-9	TRBJ1-2	13	ASSFRGARVYGYT
once	TRBD2	TRBV7-2	TRBJ2-3	14	ASSLVPAGLTDTQY
NA	TRBD1	TRBV4-3	TRBJ2-1	13	ASSQGGGQDNEQF
NA	TRBD2	TRBV7-2	TRBJ2-3	14	ASSLFLAGVGDTQY
NA	TRBD1	TRBV12-3/TRBV12-4	TRBJ2-5	12	ASSHGQGIETQY
NA	TRBD2	TRBV15	TRBJ2-1	15	ATSRDPGQRGYNEQF
NA	NA	TRBV5-1	TRBJ2-5	12	ASSFGGAEETQY
NA	TRBD2	TRBV12-3/TRBV12-4	TRBJ2-5	14	ASRSTGSGRGETQY
once	NA	TRBV7-2	TRBJ2-5	13	ASTVRAGTQETQY
NA	TRBD2	TRBV20-1	TRBJ2-7	13	SARGRGTSEYEQY